This TCR beta chain was recovered during a study of immune cell composition in non-small cell lung cancer. Findings and caveats of the study: Adenocarcinomas with higher top tumour-associated clone frequency had more reactive TILs. Shared sequences between tumour-reactive and dominant in vivo clones were not proven. Squamous lung tumours showed higher top 10 clone scores and clonality than adenocarcinomas.

Regarding this clone: Its antigen is still unknown.

V shed 3 bases and J 4 bases; nucleotides not matched to a gene: 5. The CDR3 extends over 14 amino acids. CDR1 SGDLS and CDR2 YYNGEE come from the germline V gene. Profiled with immunoSEQ multiplex PCR; TCRdb holds only in-frame clones, not every one. The sample has about 5,000 clones, 65% to 90% seen once. The specimen sequenced was lung tumor tissue. This sequence was found in a human donor with non-small cell lung cancer. The chain is built from TRBV9 and TRBJ1-2, with 8 bases identical to TRBD1. The CDR3: CASSEGQEFYGYTF. CDR3 in DNA: TGTGCCAGCAGCGAGGGACAGGAGTTCTATGGCTACACCTTC.